These T cell receptor beta chains were read from a single sample in a study of blood T cell repertoires in COVID-19. TCRdb's table, derived via immunoSEQ multiplex PCR, lists solely in-frame clones and lacks some. The repertoire has 150,000 or so clones, about 89% of them found once; the top ten carry about 0.55%. The sample was peripheral blood. Receptors originate from a man in his fifties or sixties with acute or convalescent COVID-19. CDR3s include the opening cysteine and the closing phenylalanine or tryptophan. A D gene is named only where the DNA matches it firmly.

v_call: TRBV18; d_call: TRBD1; j_call: TRBJ1-4; cdr3_aa: CASSPDRGSNEKLFF; cdr3_nt: TGTGCCAGCTCACCCGACAGGGGATCTAATGAAAAACTGTTTTTT
v_call: TRBV14; d_call: TRBD1; j_call: TRBJ2-3; cdr3_aa: CASTWGQGAPDTQYF; cdr3_nt: TGTGCCAGCACTTGGGGACAGGGGGCTCCAGATACGCAGTATTTT
v_call: TRBV4-2; d_call: -; j_call: TRBJ2-2; cdr3_aa: CASSPSGGEIAGELFF; cdr3_nt: TGTGCCAGCAGCCCCTCTGGCGGAGAGATCGCCGGGGAGCTGTTTTTT
v_call: TRBV4-1; d_call: TRBD2; j_call: TRBJ2-3; cdr3_aa: CASSQGLAGGDTQYF; cdr3_nt: TGCGCCAGCAGCCAAGGACTAGCGGGGGGGGATACGCAGTATTTT
v_call: TRBV5-5; d_call: -; j_call: TRBJ1-6; cdr3_aa: CASVDRSSYNSPLHF; cdr3_nt: TGTGCCAGCGTAGACCGGAGCTCCTATAATTCACCCCTCCACTTT
v_call: TRBV19; d_call: -; j_call: TRBJ1-1; cdr3_aa: CASSTRDSEAFF; cdr3_nt: TGTGCCAGTAGTACCCGGGACTCTGAAGCTTTCTTT
v_call: TRBV15; d_call: -; j_call: TRBJ1-2; cdr3_aa: CATRGSDGGGINYGYTF; cdr3_nt: TGTGCCACCAGAGGGTCCGATGGTGGCGGGATCAACTATGGCTACACCTTC
v_call: TRBV5-8; d_call: -; j_call: TRBJ1-1; cdr3_aa: CASSLDSHTEAFF; cdr3_nt: TGTGCCAGCAGCCTAGACAGTCACACTGAAGCTTTCTTT
v_call: TRBV7-2; d_call: TRBD2; j_call: TRBJ2-3; cdr3_aa: CASSHGLAGGRTSTDTQYF; cdr3_nt: TGTGCCAGCAGCCACGGACTAGCGGGGGGCCGTACTAGCACAGATACGCAGTATTTT
v_call: TRBV19; d_call: -; j_call: TRBJ1-5; cdr3_aa: CATELGQISNQPQHF; cdr3_nt: TGTGCCACCGAATTGGGACAAATTAGCAATCAGCCCCAGCATTTT
v_call: TRBV28; d_call: TRBD2; j_call: TRBJ2-7; cdr3_aa: CASSPRLARSYEQYF; cdr3_nt: TGTGCCAGCAGTCCCCGACTAGCCCGCAGCTACGAGCAGTACTTC